This TCR beta chain was sequenced in a study of cytomegalovirus exposure and HLA in healthy donors. Study-level findings and limits: It was 160 or so TCR beta chains that were listed as cytomegalovirus-associated. In a later analysis, TCR association rates varied by HLA locus: DRB1 most, HLA-C fewest.

The primer mix had 60 Vbeta and 13 Jbeta primers. Measured with immunoSEQ multiplex PCR; TCRdb has only the in-frame clones, and not every one. The sample has some 88,000 clones; over 55% are singletons. V shed 4 bases, J shed 7 bases, and the junction held 7 bases outside the gene matches. The length of the CDR3 is 16 residues. Germline V gene data show CDR1 as SGHRS and CDR2 as YFSETQ. With regard to this clone: Antigen specificity is unknown.

The sequence was obtained from a woman in her 30s in good health and CMV-seronegative. Sequencing input: PBMCs. The chain joins TRBV5-1 to TRBJ2-1, with 14 bases aligning to TRBD2. In DNA form, the CDR3 reads TGCGCCAGCAGCACCGGGACTAGCGGGGGTCAGAATGAGCAGTTCTTC. As protein: CASSTGTSGGQNEQFF.